This passage covers 32 T cell receptor beta chains from one sample sequenced in a study of regulatory T cells in long-lasting Graves disease. Documented time point: persistent/refractory GD, antithyroid drugs over 5 years with positive TRAb. TCR sequences were obtained from RNA taken from PBMCs. Arm-PCR of CDR3 regions and iRepertoire HTBI primers were used to build TCR beta libraries. TCRdb re-derived calls from the multiplex PCR reads in MiXCR, one entry per CDR3 protein. Of hundreds of thousands of distinct CDR3 sequences detected, around a fifth appear once; the ten largest clones hold 7% to 9%. The sequencing used peripheral blood mononuclear cells (PBMCs), collected when the disease was refractory, from a patient treated with antithyroid drugs. Every receptor here comes from a female donor with Graves disease.

The chain links TRBV12-3 or TRBV12-4 to TRBJ2-2, with D possibly TRBD2 on 6 matching bases. V lost 7 bases and J lost 6, with 12 bases in between. This CDR3 contains 13 residues. The chain's CDR3 is CASILEGSGELFF. In DNA, the CDR3 is TGTGCCAGCATCCTGGAGGGGTCCGGGGAGCTGTTTTTT.

The sample holds many counts of this clonotype. The V call is TRBV7-3, the J call TRBJ2-6; D uncertain. Germline V gene data show CDR1 as SGHTA and CDR2 as FQGTGA. Trimming took off 0 bases at V and 0 bases at J, with 3 bases between the two ends. The CDR3 loop spans 15 amino acids. CDR3 sequence (DNA): TGTGCCAGCAGCTTAACAGCCTCTGGGGCCAACGTCCTGACTTTC. Protein sequence: CASSLTASGANVLTF.

The chain uses TRBV28 and TRBJ2-3, with TRBD1 as a possible D gene (7 bases). Trimming removed 5 bases at V and 4 bases at J, with 19 bases between. This CDR3 spans 16 amino acids. Germline CDR1 is MDHEN and CDR2 is SYDVKM. CDR3 protein: CASSPQPGGTSDTQYF. For the CDR3, the DNA is TGTGCCAGCAGTCCTCAACCAGGGGGGACCTCAGATACGCAGTATTTT.

This clonotype has a count of ten or more. The V call is TRBV11-3, the J call TRBJ1-2, with D unclear. Trimming stripped 3 bases from V and 4 bases from J, with 6 bases between. The germline CDR1 and CDR2 sequences are SGHNT and YENEEA. The CDR3 has 12 amino acids. The CDR3 region is CASSFGPYGYTF. CDR3 nucleotides: TGTGCCAGCAGCTTCGGCCCCTATGGCTACACCTTC.

In this sample, this clonotype turned up a few times. CDR3 DNA sequence: TGCAGCGTTGTTCCCCGACGGTCCCAAGAGACCCAGTACTTC. Encoded protein: CSVVPRRSQETQYF. This chain links TRBV29-1 with TRBJ2-5; D unresolved. Looked up from germline, CDR1 is SQVTM and CDR2 is ANQGSEA. V lost 4 bases, J lost 1 base, and 13 bases lay in between. CDR3 length: 14 amino acids.

This chain connects TRBV19 to TRBJ1-5; TRBD1 matches at 8 bases. Germline CDR1 reads LNHDA; CDR2 reads SQIVND (reference sequence). The length of the CDR3 is 16 residues. Trimming cost V 7 bases and J 4 bases; bases outside gene matches: 12. In nucleotides, the CDR3 is TGTGCCAGTAAAGGACCCGGGGGACAGGCGAATCAGCCCCAGCATTTT. Protein: CASKGPGGQANQPQHF.

This sequence joins TRBV28 and TRBJ2-2, with D maybe TRBD1 (6 bases). With 5 bases removed from V and 6 bases from J, the gap between germline ends came to 28 bases. Germline-derived CDR1 and CDR2 are MDHEN and SYDVKM. The CDR3 runs 19 residues. The DNA of the CDR3 is TGTGCCAGCAGTCCAAGGGCCAGGGGTGAGAATCCAGACCCCGGGGAGCTGTTTTTT. Its protein is CASSPRARGENPDPGELFF. The complete variable domain, with remaining parts taken from reference TRBV28 and TRBJ2-2, reads DVKVTQSSRYLVKRTGEKVFLECVQDMDHENMFWYRQDPGLGLRLIYFSYDVKMKEKGDIPEGYSVSREKKERFSLILESASTNQTSMYLCASSPRARGENPDPGELFFGEGSRLTVL.

On this clonotype itself: One end of the junction varies from germline; a read error may be responsible. V usage is TRBV5-4 and J usage is TRBJ2-7; 9 bases align to TRBD2. This CDR3 region has 14 residues. Per the germline V gene, CDR1 is SGHNT and CDR2 is YYREEE (reference sequence). The CDR3 sequence is CASSFGTSSHEQYF. Here the CDR3 DNA reads TGTGCCAGCAGCTTCGGGACTAGCTCCCACGAGCAGTACTTC.

To note about this clonotype: A read error may account for a junction end that differs from germline. The chain has TRBV5-1 and TRBJ2-2; 9 positions agree with TRBD1. The CDR3 consists of 16 residues. Germline-derived CDR1 and CDR2 are SGHRS and YFSETQ. The CDR3 region has the DNA TGCGCCAGCAGCTTGGCGGGACAGGGAAACACCGGGGAGCCGTTTTTT. It encodes CASSLAGQGNTGEPFF.

This clonotype has a handful of counts. The V call is TRBV11-2, the J call TRBJ2-5; 7 positions match TRBD2. This CDR3 comprises 16 residues. Germline values: CDR1 SGHAT, CDR2 FQNNGV. V dropped 2 bases and J dropped 5; count of bases not matched to a gene: 11. The CDR3 region is CASSLTAGQGIETQYF. The CDR3 DNA reads as TGTGCCAGCAGCTTAACAGCGGGGCAGGGTATCGAGACCCAGTACTTC.

Notes on this clonotype: A single base separates this from a much larger clone, so it may be a read error. V is TRBV28 and J is TRBJ2-7, with D hard to call. Trimming stripped 6 bases from V and 6 bases from J, with 6 bases between. The CDR3 sequence is 10 residues long. Germline-derived CDR1 and CDR2 are MDHEN and SYDVKM. CDR3: CASRGPEQYF. In DNA, the CDR3 is TGTGCCAGCAGGGGTCCCGAGCAGTACTTC.

The V gene is TRBV3-1, the J gene TRBJ1-1; TRBD1 might be the D (5 bases). The CDR3 contains 13 residues. V shed 0 bases and J shed 7 bases, with 9 bases lying between them. Germline CDR1 reads LGHDT; CDR2 reads YNNKEL (reference sequence). As DNA, the CDR3 is TGTGCCAGCAGCCAAGATATCCAGGGTGAAGCTTTCTTT. This sequence encodes CASSQDIQGEAFF.

This clonotype was observed at least ten times. The rearrangement links TRBV6-2 or TRBV6-3 to TRBJ2-7; no firm D call. V was shortened by 2 bases and J by 5 bases, with 1 base between the two germline ends. The CDR3 totals 10 residues. Per germline, CDR1 MNHEY and CDR2 SVGEGT. The CDR3 sequence is CASSYHEQYF. The CDR3 DNA follows: TGTGCCAGCAGTTACCACGAGCAGTACTTC.

As to this clonotype: Only one base separates this from a far larger clonotype, so it likely reflects a read error. This rearrangement joins TRBV6-1 to TRBJ2-5; 11 nucleotides agree with TRBD2. CDR1 is MNHNS, CDR2 SASEGT, per germline. CDR3 length: 16 residues. The CDR3 coding sequence is TGTGCCGGCAGTGTCCCCGGGACTAGCGGCCTCAGGACCCAGTACTTC. It yields the protein CAGSVPGTSGLRTQYF.

The chain is built from TRBV15 and TRBJ2-5; 7 bases are a match to TRBD2. Trimming removed 0 bases from V and 7 bases from J; junction bases left unmatched: 14. CDR1 is LNHNV, CDR2 YYDKDF, per germline (reference sequence). This CDR3 is built from 17 residues. CDR3 DNA sequence: TGTGCCACCAGCAGAGAAGTAAGGACTAGGGGCCTTGGGACCCAGTACTTC. It yields the protein CATSREVRTRGLGTQYF.

This clonotype was observed at least ten times. This chain uses TRBV7-2 with TRBJ1-6, with a tentative D call TRBD1 (6 bases). The CDR3 contains 16 residues. Per germline, CDR1 SGHTA and CDR2 FQGNSA. The ends were cut back, 6 bases at V and 5 bases at J, with 17 bases in the middle. In DNA, the CDR3 is TGTGCCAGCAGTCAACGACCGGACAGAAATAATTCACCCCTCCACTTT. It is translated as CASSQRPDRNNSPLHF.

On this clonotype itself: A clone one base away is much larger, so this may be a read error. The rearrangement joins TRBV28 to TRBJ1-1, with TRBD1 as a possible D gene (5 bases). The CDR3 covers 13 residues. Looked up from germline, CDR1 is MDHEN and CDR2 is SYDVKM. For the CDR3, the DNA is TGTGCCAGCAGTTGGGGGGGGAACACTGAAGTTTTCTTT. This gives the protein CASSWGGNTEVFF.

On this clonotype: A much larger clone differs by one base, so this may be a read error. The chain couples TRBV6-9 to TRBJ1-2; D is unresolved. This CDR3 has 13 residues. Germline V gene sequence: CDR1 MNHGY, CDR2 SVAAGI. Written as DNA, the CDR3 is TGTGCCAGCGGTTATTCTACAGCATATGGCTACACCTTC. Translation gives CASGYSTAYGYTF.

This clonotype was picked up many times. The chain links TRBV29-1 to TRBJ2-5, with D possibly matching TRBD1 (6 bases). CDR1 and CDR2 (germline): SQVTM, ANQGSEA. V lost 7 bases, J lost 4 bases, and 16 bases lay in between. CDR3 size: 13 residues. Here the CDR3 reads CSAQTGLVETQYF. CDR3 sequence (DNA): TGCAGCGCCCAAACAGGGCTGGTAGAGACCCAGTACTTC.

Regarding this clonotype: A much larger clone differs by one base, so this may be a read error. This chain links TRBV6-5 with TRBJ1-1; TRBD1 might be the D (6 bases). The CDR3 consists of 14 residues. The V gene's germline CDR1 is MNHEY and CDR2 SVGAGI. As DNA, the CDR3 is TGTGCCAGCAGTTACCTGGCCAGGGACACTAAAGCTTTCTTT. Encoded protein: CASSYLARDTKAFF.

In its sample, this clonotype was seen a few times. V usage is TRBV19 and J usage is TRBJ2-2; the D is unclear. V gave up 1 base and J gave up 5 bases, with 8 bases separating them. Germline CDR1 reads LNHDA; CDR2 reads SQIVND (reference sequence). The CDR3 is made up of 14 amino acids. The CDR3 sequence is CASSIAATTGELFF. The DNA for the CDR3 is TGTGCCAGTAGTATAGCGGCTACAACCGGGGAGCTGTTTTTT.

This clonotype was seen at least ten times. The chain combines TRBV20-1 with TRBJ1-6; the match to TRBD1 covers 7 bases. The ends lost 6 bases at V and 6 bases at J; junction bases unmatched: 5. The CDR3 has 13 amino acids. In germline, CDR1 is DFQATT, CDR2 SNEGSKA (reference sequence). The DNA of the CDR3 is TGCAGTGCCAGGGGACAGTTTAATTCACCCCTCCACTTT. Translation: CSARGQFNSPLHF.

This clonotype occurred a few times. The J gene is TRBJ1-1, the V gene TRBV28; D call uncertain. CDR3 length: 12 amino acids. Per germline, CDR1 MDHEN and CDR2 SYDVKM. Trimming cost V 4 bases and J 3 bases, with 6 bases left between them. CDR3 DNA sequence: TGTGCCAGCAGTTCCGAAGACACTGAAGCTTTCTTT. Translating it yields CASSSEDTEAFF.

There are a few counts of this clonotype. The gene calls are TRBV28 and TRBJ1-5; 10 bases map to TRBD1. J gave up 6 bases and V 7 bases, and 3 bases lay outside the gene matches. CDR3 size: 13 residues. CDR1 is MDHEN, CDR2 SYDVKM, per germline. The DNA for the CDR3 is TGTGCCAGCAAGGGGACAGGGGTTCAGCCCCAGCATTTT. This translates into CASKGTGVQPQHF.

The rearrangement links TRBV5-1 to TRBJ2-6; D unresolved. The CDR3 extends over 16 amino acids. The V gene lost 0 bases and the J gene lost 0 bases, with 7 bases spanning the gap. The germline CDR1 and CDR2 sequences are SGHRS and YFSETQ. The CDR3 is CASSLDGVSGANVLTF. CDR3 nucleotides: TGCGCCAGCAGCTTGGATGGGGTCTCTGGGGCCAACGTCCTGACTTTC.

This clonotype was detected ten times or more. This chain uses TRBV12-3 or TRBV12-4 with TRBJ1-5, with TRBD1 as a possible D gene (6 bases). V lost 6 bases to trimming and J lost 5 bases, with 11 bases between them. The CDR3 spans 13 residues. CDR3 loop: CASSIGGYQPQHF. The DNA of the CDR3 is TGTGCCAGCAGCATCGGGGGCTATCAGCCCCAGCATTTT.

The chain is built from TRBV10-3 and TRBJ2-7; 7 positions agree with TRBD2. The length of the CDR3 is 13 residues. The junction had 2 bases not matched to a gene; V was cut back by 6 bases and J by 0 bases. Germline CDR1 reads ENHRY; CDR2 reads SYGVKD. The CDR3 protein is CAIRGLSSYEQYF. The CDR3 bases are TGTGCCATCAGGGGACTATCCTCCTACGAGCAGTACTTC.

The sample holds many counts of this clonotype. J is TRBJ1-1 and V is TRBV15; D uncertain. From germline, CDR1 is LNHNV and CDR2 YYDKDF (reference sequence). The CDR3 consists of 13 residues. Trimming shortened V by 5 bases and J by 1 base, and 8 bases separated the two germline ends. CDR3 sequence (DNA): TGTGCCACCAGCGGTAAATCGAACACTGAAGCTTTCTTT. Translating gives CATSGKSNTEAFF.

This clonotype appeared a few times. V gene TRBV30 combines with J gene TRBJ1-4; tentative D call: TRBD1 (5 bases). The V gene lost 0 bases and the J gene lost 6 bases, with 20 bases spanning the gap. The CDR3 sequence is 17 residues long. Germline V gene lookup returns CDR1 GTSNPN and CDR2 SVGIG (reference sequence). CDR3 residues: CAWSVSALFKGDEKLFF. As DNA, the CDR3 is TGTGCCTGGAGTGTATCAGCCCTCTTCAAAGGGGATGAAAAACTGTTTTTT.

This clonotype was detected ten times or more. The rearrangement uses TRBV11-2 and TRBJ1-1; possibly TRBD1 for D (6 bases). Looked up from germline, CDR1 is SGHAT and CDR2 is FQNNGV. This CDR3 spans 14 amino acids. V was cut by 5 bases and J by 5 bases, with 15 bases left in between. CDR3 nucleotides: TGTGCCAGCAGCCATCAGGGGAAGGAAACTGAAGCTTTCTTT. Amino acid sequence: CASSHQGKETEAFF.

This clonotype came up many times. J is TRBJ1-2 and V is TRBV6-1; 9 positions match TRBD1. There are 13 residues in the CDR3. After removal of 7 bases from V and 4 bases from J, the junction contained 4 bases not matched to a gene. CDR1 is MNHNS, CDR2 SASEGT, per germline. Here the CDR3 DNA reads TGTGCCAGCACCTTGACAGGGGGCTATGGCTACACCTTC. Residues: CASTLTGGYGYTF.

This clonotype showed up many times. The chain employs TRBV11-1 and TRBJ2-2; TRBD2 aligns across 10 bases. V dropped 5 bases and J dropped 0; count of bases not matched to a gene: 3. CDR1 SGHAT and CDR2 FQDESV come from the germline V gene (reference sequence). CDR3 length equals 16 residues. CDR3 bases: TGTGCCAGCAGCCCGCTAGCGGGAGCGAACACCGGGGAGCTGTTTTTT. Protein sequence: CASSPLAGANTGELFF.